The rows below give T cell receptor beta chains drawn from one sample of a study of radiotherapy plus CTLA-4 blockade in lung cancer. Here immunoSEQ multiplex PCR was the method, and the copy in TCRdb shows in-frame clones only, minus some. The sample carries more than 75,000 clones, about 87% recorded once. Specimen: peripheral blood, collected from a patient treated with radiotherapy plus ipilimumab. The receptors derive from a human donor with non-small cell lung cancer who had stable disease on radiotherapy plus ipilimumab. The CDR3 runs from the conserved cysteine through the conserved F or W. D genes are given only for firm matches. Part of the rows lack a size; the others show once, few, many or a class for expanded clones.

v_call	j_call	d_call	clone_size	cdr3_nt	cdr3_aa
TRBV29-1	TRBJ1-2	-	-	TGCAGCGTTGACAGGGGCGGCGGCTACACCTTC	CSVDRGGGYTF
TRBV28	TRBJ1-2	-	-	TGTGCCAGCATTGTGGGGGGGCGAGGATTTGGCTACACCTTC	CASIVGGRGFGYTF
TRBV28	TRBJ2-1	-	-	TGTGCCAGCACCCAGACTGGACGGGATGAGCAGTTCTTC	CASTQTGRDEQFF
TRBV10-3	TRBJ2-2	TRBD1	-	TGTGCCATCAGCTCGACCCCCGACAGGGCGGGCGGGGAGCTGTTTTTT	CAISSTPDRAGGELFF
TRBV5-1	TRBJ1-1	-	-	TGCGCCAGCAGCTTGGCCGGAAGGGCCGCTAACACTGAAGCTTTCTTT	CASSLAGRAANTEAFF
TRBV6-1	TRBJ2-7	-	-	TGTGCCAGCAAAAAGGGTCCCTCTTCCTACGAGCAGTACTTC	CASKKGPSSYEQYF
TRBV5-8	TRBJ1-1	-	once	TGTGCCAGCAGCCGGAAGGGGGGTTCGAACACTGAAGCTTTCTTT	CASSRKGGSNTEAFF
TRBV19	TRBJ2-1	-	-	TGTGCCAGTAGTATTCGGGGGGCCAGGGATGAGCAGTTCTTC	CASSIRGARDEQFF
TRBV11-2	TRBJ2-2	-	-	TGTGCCAGCAGCTTAGCGATCACCGGGGAGCTGTTTTTT	CASSLAITGELFF
TRBV18	TRBJ2-1	TRBD2	-	TGTGCCAGCTCACCAAGCAAATCTGGGACTAGCGAACTCGGGTTCTTC	CASSPSKSGTSELGFF
TRBV27	TRBJ1-5	-	-	TGTGCCAGCAGTTTAGGGGGGGTCGGGGGGCAGCCCCAGCATTTT	CASSLGGVGGQPQHF
TRBV6-6	TRBJ1-4	TRBD1	-	TGTGCCAGCAGTAACAGGGGAGGTGAAAAACTGTTTTTT	CASSNRGGEKLFF
TRBV6-1	TRBJ2-1	TRBD2	-	TGTGCCAGCAGTGAAGCGCTTCGGTCTAGCGGGTACTACAATGAGCAGTTCTTC	CASSEALRSSGYYNEQFF
TRBV14	TRBJ2-5	TRBD1	-	TGTGCCAGCGCACGGGACAGGGGGATCCAAGAGACCCAGTACTTC	CASARDRGIQETQYF
TRBV10-2	TRBJ1-5	-	-	TGCGCCAGCATGGGTGGGGGGGGTCAGCCCCAGCATTTT	CASMGGGGQPQHF
TRBV2	TRBJ1-1	TRBD1	-	TGTGCCAGCATCAGGGGGCCCGGCGCTGAAGCTTTCTTT	CASIRGPGAEAFF
TRBV7-3	TRBJ1-4	-	-	TGTGCCAGCAGCTTAAGTCGTGTTGAAAAACTGTTTTTT	CASSLSRVEKLFF
TRBV5-1	TRBJ2-7	-	-	TGCGCCAGCAGCGTTGGCGGACGGGACGGGAGCTACGAGCAGTACTTC	CASSVGGRDGSYEQYF
TRBV18	TRBJ2-7	-	-	TGTGCCAGCTCCCCCGGGTCCTACGAGCAGTACTTC	CASSPGSYEQYF
TRBV28	TRBJ2-1	TRBD2	-	TGTGCCAGCAGTTTCCCGGGGGCGGGAGGGCTCTACAATGAGCAGTTCTTC	CASSFPGAGGLYNEQFF